This TCR beta chain was recorded in a study of beta chain features in type 1 diabetes. The CDR3 covers 15 residues. The germline gives CDR1 SGHTA, CDR2 FQGNSA. V was shortened by 1 base and J by 7 bases, with 13 bases between the two germline ends. General observations from the study: A moderate, significant TCRB CDR3 shortening appeared in type 1 diabetes across four CD4+ subsets.

On this clone: Its antigen is unidentified.

All of the isolated RNA was reverse transcribed, so expressed TCRB transcripts were sequenced. The method was immunoSEQ multiplex PCR; TCRdb's version includes in-frame clones alone and lacks a portion of them. The table has 200,000 to 300,000 clones, about a fifth seen once; the top ten hold 0.028%. This receptor was obtained from a woman aged 40 to 50 with type 1 diabetes. The sequenced sample was naive CD4+ T cells from blood. The chain employs TRBV7-2 and TRBJ2-2, with D perhaps matching TRBD1 (6 bases). Here the CDR3 reads CASSLEQGLGGELFF. CDR3 in DNA: TGTGCCAGCAGCTTAGAACAGGGCCTTGGCGGGGAGCTGTTTTTT.